Shown below are 6 T cell receptor beta chains from a single sample sequenced in a study of blood T cell repertoires in COVID-19. Generated by immunoSEQ multiplex PCR, the TCRdb table keeps only in-frame clones and is missing some. Of a few hundred thousand clones detected, just over 85% appear once; the ten largest clones hold around 1.7%. Sequencing was performed on PBMCs or T cells enriched from blood (not recorded which). The receptor set was obtained from a middle-aged man who had recovered from COVID-19.

To note about this clone: Other DNA sequences in the sample encode the same CDR3. V and J are TRBV6-5 and TRBJ1-5; 7 bases fit TRBD1. CDR3 length equals 13 residues. Unmatched junction bases numbered 6, after V lost 6 bases and J lost 7 bases. The germline gives CDR1 MNHEY, CDR2 SVGAGI. In DNA form, the CDR3 reads TGTGCCAGCAGAAGACAGGGTGGGCAGCCCCAGCATTTT. Amino acid sequence: CASRRQGGQPQHF.

This clone was seen only a few times. This chain joins TRBV28 and TRBJ1-2, with D possibly TRBD1 on 6 matching bases. Germline values: CDR1 MDHEN, CDR2 SYDVKM. Trimming removed 4 bases from V and 3 bases from J, with 15 bases in between. The CDR3 contains 15 residues. The CDR3 spells CASSSAGAWDYGYTF. DNA for the CDR3: TGTGCCAGCAGTTCGGCGGGGGCCTGGGACTATGGCTACACCTTC.

The chain couples TRBV5-4 to TRBJ2-1, with 12 nucleotides matching TRBD2. From germline, CDR1 is SGHNT and CDR2 YYREEE (reference sequence). There are 17 residues in the CDR3. V shed 0 bases and J 5 bases; nucleotides not matched to a gene: 6. The CDR3 DNA sequence: TGTGCCAGCAGCTTGGGACTAGCGGGGGACTTTAACAATGAGCAGTTCTTC. This sequence encodes CASSLGLAGDFNNEQFF.

The rearrangement links TRBV7-2 to TRBJ2-3; 7 nucleotides line up with TRBD2. In germline, CDR1 is SGHTA, CDR2 FQGNSA. Losses at the gene ends were 7 bases for V and 7 bases for J; bases not matched to a gene: 11. The CDR3 runs to 14 residues. Here the CDR3 reads CASMPRGSWYTQYF. The CDR3 coding sequence is TGTGCCAGCATGCCGCGGGGGAGTTGGTATACGCAGTATTTT.

Only one count was recorded for this clone. The rearrangement uses TRBV7-9 and TRBJ1-2; 7 bases line up with TRBD1. Germline loops: CDR1 SEHNR, CDR2 FQNEAQ (reference sequence). Trimming at V came to 5 bases and at J to 6 bases, leaving 12 bases not matched to a gene. The CDR3 runs to 15 residues. CDR3 bases: TGTGCCAGCAGCCCCGTGACAGGGATAAGAGATGGCTACACCTTC. Its protein is CASSPVTGIRDGYTF. Looking up the rest from reference TRBV7-9 and TRBJ1-2 gives the full variable domain: DTGVSQNPRHKITKRGQNVTFRCDPISEHNRLYWYRQTLGQGPEFLTYFQNEAQLEKSRLLSDRFSAERPKGSFSTLEIQRTEQGDSAMYLCASSPVTGIRDGYTFGSGTRLTVV.

This chain links TRBV5-1 with TRBJ1-2; the match to TRBD1 covers 7 bases. Germline assignment: CDR1 SGHRS and CDR2 YFSETQ. The J segment lost 2 bases and the V segment lost 0 bases, leaving 1 base of the junction unmatched. The CDR3 runs to 14 residues. CDR3 nucleotide sequence: TGCGCCAGCAGCTTGGAAGGGGGCAACTATGGCTACACCTTC. This codes for CASSLEGGNYGYTF. Using reference TRBV5-1 and TRBJ1-2 for the parts outside the CDR3, the full variable domain is KAGVTQTPRYLIKTRGQQVTLSCSPISGHRSVSWYQQTPGQGLQFLFEYFSETQRNKGNFPGRFSGRQFSNSRSEMNVSTLELGDSALYLCASSLEGGNYGYTFGSGTRLTVV.